Below, 27 T cell receptor beta chains from the same sample are listed, as sequenced in a study of T cells after yellow fever vaccination. TCRdb re-called the 5' RACE reads with MiXCR, one entry per CDR3 protein. The sample consists of roughly 300,000 distinct CDR3 sequences, around 7% of them appearing once. The sequencing used PBMCs, collected about 41 days after the first yellow fever vaccination. The receptor source for this set is a man aged 18 to 30 who received the YFV17D yellow fever vaccine.

The V call is TRBV5-1, the J call TRBJ1-4, with D possibly TRBD1 on 5 matching bases. Germline loops: CDR1 SGHRS, CDR2 YFSETQ. V lost 0 bases and J 8 bases, leaving 14 bases between the germline ends. The CDR3 sequence is 15 residues long. The CDR3 DNA follows: TGCGCCAGCAGCTTGGGAGGGACGGGAGAGGAAAAACTGTTTTTT. This gives the protein CASSLGGTGEEKLFF. The entire variable domain, with the rest obtained from reference TRBV5-1 and TRBJ1-4, is as follows: KAGVTQTPRYLIKTRGQQVTLSCSPISGHRSVSWYQQTPGQGLQFLFEYFSETQRNKGNFPGRFSGRQFSNSRSEMNVSTLELGDSALYLCASSLGGTGEEKLFFGSGTQLSVL.

Only a few counts were recorded for this clonotype. This rearrangement joins TRBV7-9 to TRBJ2-4, with unresolved D. This CDR3 comprises 15 residues. Germline values: CDR1 SEHNR, CDR2 FQNEAQ (reference sequence). Trimming took 1 base from V and 1 from J, leaving 8 bases between them. The CDR3 coding sequence is TGTGCCAGCAGCTTAGATTTAGGGGCCAAAAACATTCAGTACTTC. Its translation: CASSLDLGAKNIQYF.

This clonotype has only a few counts. The V call is TRBV14, the J call TRBJ2-3, with D possibly being TRBD1 (6 bases). Trimming removed 4 bases at V and 2 bases at J, with 16 bases between. The CDR3 loop spans 16 amino acids. Germline V gene data show CDR1 as SGHDN and CDR2 as FVKESK. The CDR3 DNA is TGTGCCAGCAGCCGCCGAGGGGGACCCTTCACAGATACGCAGTATTTT. Translated, it gives CASSRRGGPFTDTQYF.

This clonotype showed up just a few times. The J gene is TRBJ2-5, the V gene TRBV7-3; possibly TRBD2 for D (6 bases). In germline, CDR1 is SGHTA, CDR2 FQGTGA. V was pared by 4 bases and J by 6 bases, with 15 bases between. The CDR3 runs 14 residues. CDR3 region: CASSWGTEGQTQYF. In DNA, the CDR3 is TGTGCCAGCAGCTGGGGGACGGAGGGGCAGACCCAGTACTTC.

The V call is TRBV7-2, the J call TRBJ1-1; D is possibly TRBD1 (5 bases). Trimming took off 5 bases at V and 1 base at J, with 14 bases between the two ends. This CDR3 comprises 15 residues. Looked up from germline, CDR1 is SGHTA and CDR2 is FQGNSA. CDR3 DNA sequence: TGTGCCAGCAGCCCCCAGCAGGGTAGGAACACTGAAGCTTTCTTT. Its translation: CASSPQQGRNTEAFF. The full variable domain, in which reference TRBV7-2 and TRBJ1-1 provide the parts outside the CDR3, is GAGVSQSPSNKVTEKGKDVELRCDPISGHTALYWYRQSLGQGLEFLIYFQGNSAPDKSGLPSDRFSAERTGGSVSTLTIQRTQQEDSAVYLCASSPQQGRNTEAFFGQGTRLTVV.

At least ten counts were recorded for this clonotype. This chain links TRBV11-1 with TRBJ2-7, with D tentatively TRBD1 or TRBD2 (5 bases each). CDR1 is SGHAT, CDR2 FQDESV, per germline (reference sequence). The CDR3 spans 14 residues. Trimming pared 1 base from V and 3 bases from J, leaving 10 bases between. The CDR3 DNA follows: TGTGCCAGCAGCTTAGGGGACGGAGGCTACGAGCAGTACTTC. This gives the protein CASSLGDGGYEQYF.

This clonotype was found a few times. V and J are TRBV28 and TRBJ1-4, with a weak D call TRBD1 (6 bases). Per germline, CDR1 MDHEN and CDR2 SYDVKM. Trimming pared 4 bases from V and 6 bases from J, leaving 15 bases between. CDR3 length: 15 residues. The CDR3 DNA reads TGTGCCAGCAGTTCCTCTGGGGGGCTGGATGAAAAACTGTTTTTT. Amino acid sequence: CASSSSGGLDEKLFF.

The chain joins TRBV28 to TRBJ2-7, with D possibly being TRBD1 or TRBD2 (5 bases each). V lost 4 bases, J lost 4 bases, and 14 bases lay in between. CDR1 and CDR2 (germline): MDHEN, SYDVKM. This CDR3 has 14 amino acids. The DNA for the CDR3 is TGTGCCAGCAGTTCGGGGCAGGCGCTATACGAGCAGTACGTC. Translation: CASSSGQALYEQYV.

The chain couples TRBV6-5 to TRBJ1-1; D is possibly TRBD1 (6 bases). Per germline, CDR1 MNHEY and CDR2 SVGAGI. The V end lost 0 bases, the J end lost 6 bases, and 17 bases lay between the germline ends. The CDR3 is made up of 16 amino acids. The CDR3 is CASSYSLAGVVAEAFF. The CDR3 DNA follows: TGTGCCAGCAGTTACTCCCTGGCAGGGGTGGTGGCTGAAGCTTTCTTT.

This clonotype came up a few times. The chain joins TRBV20-1 to TRBJ1-6; no clear D gene. Trimming left V 3 bases short and J 6 bases short, with 9 bases between. This CDR3 is 13 amino acids long. The germline V gene encodes CDR1 DFQATT and CDR2 SNEGSKA (reference sequence). The CDR3 loop reads CSASADPNSPLHF. CDR3 nucleotide sequence: TGCAGTGCTAGCGCAGACCCTAATTCACCCCTCCACTTT.

The chain combines TRBV4-3 with TRBJ2-2; D call uncertain. CDR3 length: 14 amino acids. Germline CDR1 is LGHNA and CDR2 is YSLEER. Trimming shortened V by 7 bases and J by 4 bases, and 13 bases separated the two germline ends. The CDR3 reads CASTLGYPTGELFF. CDR3 coding DNA: TGCGCCAGCACCTTGGGGTACCCCACCGGGGAGCTGTTTTTT.

This clonotype was observed many times. V gene TRBV4-1 combines with J gene TRBJ1-1, with 7 bases fitting TRBD1. Losses at the gene ends were 0 bases for V and 2 bases for J; bases not matched to a gene: 6. Germline CDR1 is MGHRA and CDR2 is YSYEKL. CDR3 length: 16 residues. The CDR3 spells CASSQEGGRVNTEAFF. The DNA for the CDR3 is TGCGCCAGCAGCCAAGAAGGGGGCAGGGTCAACACTGAAGCTTTCTTT.

This clonotype turned up a few times. This chain joins TRBV12-3 or TRBV12-4 and TRBJ1-5; maybe TRBD1 (5 bases). The CDR3 loop spans 13 amino acids. Between the trimmed V and J ends, which lost 3 bases and 7 bases, there was a span of 10 bases. The DNA for the CDR3 is TGTGCCAGCAGTTTGCGGGGGATCCAGCCCCAGCATTTT. Protein sequence: CASSLRGIQPQHF.

This clonotype has at least ten counts. V usage is TRBV7-2 and J usage is TRBJ2-1; D might be TRBD2 (5 bases). This CDR3 is built from 14 residues. Trimming pared 7 bases from V and 5 bases from J, leaving 15 bases between. Germline-derived CDR1 and CDR2 are SGHTA and FQGNSA. CDR3 residues: CASTSAGVNNEQFF. The CDR3 DNA is TGTGCCAGCACCTCCGCCGGGGTGAACAATGAGCAGTTCTTC.

There are a few counts of this clonotype. This CDR3 reads CASRKRDSWAAEAFF. The DNA of the CDR3 is TGTGCCAGCAGGAAACGGGACAGTTGGGCGGCTGAAGCTTTCTTT. The V and J genes are TRBV11-2 and TRBJ1-1; 7 nucleotides agree with TRBD1. Germline values: CDR1 SGHAT, CDR2 FQNNGV. V was pared by 6 bases and J by 6 bases, with 13 bases of the junction left unmatched. This CDR3 spans 15 amino acids.

There are many counts of this clonotype. The rearrangement uses TRBV12-3 or TRBV12-4 and TRBJ1-1; the D is unclear. Trimming shortened V by 3 bases and J by 1 base, and 6 bases separated the two germline ends. The CDR3 has 13 residues. CDR3 sequence (DNA): TGTGCCAGCAGTTTGGTACGGAACACTGAAGCTTTCTTT. Amino acid sequence: CASSLVRNTEAFF.

This chain connects TRBV27 to TRBJ2-3, with 8 bases aligning to TRBD2. Trimming took 7 bases from V and 1 from J; bases not matched to a gene: 7. Germline V gene sequence: CDR1 MNHEY, CDR2 SMNVEV (reference sequence). The CDR3 is 15 amino acids. The CDR3 nucleotides read TGTGCCAGCACCCCAGATAGCGGGGGCACAGATACGCAGTATTTT. It specifies CASTPDSGGTDTQYF.

This clonotype was seen a few times. The chain carries TRBV6-1 and TRBJ1-5; D gene uncertain. Trimming pared 0 bases from V and 5 bases from J, leaving 8 bases between. Germline values: CDR1 MNHNS, CDR2 SASEGT. This CDR3 is built from 14 residues. The CDR3 here is CASSEAPRDQPQHF. Written as DNA, the CDR3 is TGTGCCAGCAGTGAAGCGCCTAGGGATCAGCCCCAGCATTTT.

This clonotype was counted at least ten times. CDR3 in amino acids: CASSQTGDEKLFF. In DNA, the CDR3 is TGCGCCAGCAGTCAGACAGGGGATGAAAAACTGTTTTTT. The V gene is TRBV5-1, the J gene TRBJ1-4, with 8 positions matching TRBD1. Germline CDR1 is SGHRS and CDR2 is YFSETQ. This CDR3 has 13 amino acids. V gave up 5 bases and J gave up 6 bases; unmatched junction bases: 3.

This clonotype was counted only a few times. The CDR3 spells CASSFVASGIPSTDTQYF. The CDR3 DNA is TGTGCCAGCAGCTTCGTAGCTAGCGGAATCCCTAGCACAGATACGCAGTATTTT. The chain uses TRBV5-5 and TRBJ2-3; 7 positions match TRBD2. The CDR3 has 18 amino acids. Germline-derived CDR1 and CDR2 are SGHKS and YYEKEE (reference sequence). J was trimmed by 0 bases and V by 2 bases; bases with no gene match: 12.

This clonotype was observed many times. V is TRBV5-1 and J is TRBJ1-6; D uncertain. The V end lost 4 bases, the J end lost 5 bases, and 19 bases lay between the germline ends. The CDR3 extends over 17 amino acids. Per germline, CDR1 SGHRS and CDR2 YFSETQ. The CDR3: CASSPRVRGSDNSPLHF. The CDR3 DNA follows: TGCGCCAGCAGCCCGCGGGTCCGAGGATCCGATAATTCACCCCTCCACTTT.

In its sample, this clonotype was seen a few times. The rearrangement joins TRBV18 to TRBJ2-5; possible D gene TRBD1, 5 bases. Trimming removed 3 bases from V and 1 base from J, with 9 bases in between. Germline V gives CDR1 KGHSH, CDR2 LQKENI. This CDR3 is built from 14 residues. CDR3 loop: CASSPGAGQETQYF. The CDR3 DNA is TGTGCCAGCTCACCTGGGGCAGGCCAAGAGACCCAGTACTTC. Full variable domain (outside the CDR3, taken from reference TRBV18 and TRBJ2-5): NAGVMQNPRHLVRRRGQEARLRCSPMKGHSHVYWYRQLPEEGLKFMVYLQKENIIDESGMPKERFSAEFPKEGPSILRIQQVVRGDSAAYFCASSPGAGQETQYFGPGTRLLVL.

The rearrangement joins TRBV27 to TRBJ1-2, with 9 bases that match TRBD1. With V trimmed by 4 bases and J by 5 bases, 8 bases remained unmatched. Germline-derived CDR1 and CDR2 are MNHEY and SMNVEV (reference sequence). The CDR3 loop spans 15 amino acids. CDR3 nucleotides: TGTGCCAGCAGTTGGGGACAGGGAGAGTTATATGGCTACACCTTC. Its translation is CASSWGQGELYGYTF.

On this clonotype: This may come from a read error, since a much larger clone is one base off. V is TRBV2 and J is TRBJ2-3, with a possible D match to TRBD1 (6 bases). The CDR3 spans 11 residues. V gave up 11 bases and J gave up 6 bases, with 12 bases separating them. Germline loops: CDR1 SNHLY, CDR2 FYNNEI. This CDR3 is CACGRGDTQYF. CDR3 bases: TGTGCCTGCGGCAGGGGTGATACGCAGTATTTT.

This clonotype was seen repeatedly, ten times or more. The chain carries TRBV11-3 and TRBJ2-1, with 10 positions matching TRBD2. This CDR3 has 15 residues. Germline assignment: CDR1 SGHNT and CDR2 YENEEA. The junction had 0 bases not matched to a gene; V was cut back by 2 bases and J by 2 bases. As DNA, the CDR3 is TGTGCCAGCAGCTTAACTAGCGGGGCCTACAATGAGCAGTTCTTC. Encoded protein: CASSLTSGAYNEQFF.

The chain recombines TRBV12-3 or TRBV12-4 with TRBJ2-7, with D possibly called TRBD1 or TRBD2 (5 bases each). V was shortened by 1 base and J by 2 bases, with 12 bases between the two germline ends. There are 15 residues in the CDR3. CDR3 protein: CASSLVGDGAYEQYF. Here the CDR3 DNA reads TGTGCCAGCAGTTTAGTCGGGGACGGGGCCTACGAGCAGTACTTC.

This clonotype is medium-sized by share. The chain links TRBV29-1 to TRBJ1-3; D unclear. Germline values: CDR1 SQVTM, CDR2 ANQGSEA. The CDR3 runs to 13 residues. The V end lost 2 bases, the J end lost 0 bases, and 5 bases lay between the germline ends. CDR3 protein: CSVEPGSGNTIYF. In DNA form, the CDR3 reads TGCAGCGTTGAACCAGGCTCTGGAAACACCATATATTTT.